Listed here are 27 T cell receptor beta chains from one sample, sequenced in a study of T cells in Graves' hyperthyroidism and ophthalmopathy. RNA transcripts served as the template for amplifying TCR beta CDR3 regions. The TCR CDR3 was amplified in a first-round RT-PCR using the HTBI primer set. TCRdb re-called the multiplex PCR reads with MiXCR, one entry per CDR3 protein. The table shows some 700,000 distinct CDR3 sequences, with approximately 15% occurring only once. What was sequenced was blood. Source of these receptors: a man in his forties or fifties with Graves' hyperthyroidism.

This clonotype was seen a few times. This chain uses TRBV9 with TRBJ2-1; no firm D call. The V and J ends lost 1 base and 5 bases respectively, with 13 bases between them. The CDR3 sequence is 15 residues long. Germline values: CDR1 SGDLS, CDR2 YYNGEE. The CDR3 loop reads CASSVWGGFDNEQFF. The CDR3 bases are TGTGCCAGCAGCGTATGGGGTGGGTTCGACAATGAGCAGTTCTTC.

This clonotype was detected ten times or more. The CDR3 bases are TGTGCCAGTATGGACAGCCACCTCACTGAAGCTTTCTTT. Translating it yields CASMDSHLTEAFF. The chain couples TRBV19 to TRBJ1-1; D is perhaps TRBD1 (6 bases). V was pared by 7 bases and J by 4 bases, with 13 bases between. Germline V gene lookup returns CDR1 LNHDA and CDR2 SQIVND (reference sequence). The CDR3 has 13 residues.

A few counts support this clonotype. This chain links TRBV6-1 with TRBJ2-5; D ambiguous. CDR1 and CDR2 (germline): MNHNS, SASEGT. The CDR3 has 13 amino acids. Trimming shortened V by 5 bases and J by 4 bases, and 11 bases separated the two germline ends. The CDR3 region is CASSKLNPETQYF. The CDR3 region has the DNA TGTGCCAGCAGTAAACTGAACCCAGAGACCCAGTACTTC.

V is TRBV30 and J is TRBJ2-7; no firm D call. CDR1 and CDR2 from the germline V gene are GTSNPN and SVGIG (reference sequence). This CDR3 is 15 amino acids long. V lost 3 bases to trimming and J lost 2 bases, with 17 bases between them. The CDR3 reads CAWSWGMPATYEQYF. The CDR3 DNA sequence: TGTGCCTGGAGCTGGGGTATGCCGGCGACCTACGAGCAGTACTTC.

This clonotype was detected only a few times. The J gene is TRBJ1-2, the V gene TRBV29-1; TRBD1 is a possible D gene (6 bases). Germline CDR1 and CDR2: SQVTM and ANQGSEA. The CDR3 runs to 12 residues. The V gene lost 8 bases and the J gene lost 6 bases, with 16 bases spanning the gap. CDR3: CSSEGGTDGYTF. The CDR3 coding sequence is TGCAGCTCCGAGGGGGGTACGGATGGCTACACCTTC.

The chain employs TRBV7-6 and TRBJ2-7; 10 nucleotides align to TRBD1. The CDR3 contains 15 residues. J lost 2 bases, V lost 4 bases, and 5 bases had no gene match. Germline assignment: CDR1 SGHVS and CDR2 FNYEAQ. CDR3 nucleotides: TGTGCCAGCAGCTCAAGGACAGGGGGGGCCTACGAGCAGTACTTC. This translates into CASSSRTGGAYEQYF.

The chain couples TRBV5-1 to TRBJ2-1; 12 bases align to TRBD2. The length of the CDR3 is 16 residues. J lost 5 bases, V lost 0 bases, and 3 bases had no gene match. CDR1 and CDR2 (germline): SGHRS, YFSETQ. The CDR3 sequence: CASSLGLAGGNNEQFF. CDR3 DNA sequence: TGCGCCAGCAGCTTGGGCCTAGCGGGAGGGAACAATGAGCAGTTCTTC.

The chain links TRBV18 to TRBJ2-7; 14 nucleotides align to TRBD2. From germline, CDR1 is KGHSH and CDR2 LQKENI. This CDR3 contains 15 residues. After removal of 4 bases from V and 7 bases from J, the junction contained 6 bases not matched to a gene. The CDR3 protein is CASSLGLAGAREQYF. The CDR3, as DNA: TGTGCCAGCTCACTGGGACTAGCGGGAGCTCGGGAGCAGTACTTC. The full variable domain, in which reference TRBV18 and TRBJ2-7 provide the parts outside the CDR3, is NAGVMQNPRHLVRRRGQEARLRCSPMKGHSHVYWYRQLPEEGLKFMVYLQKENIIDESGMPKERFSAEFPKEGPSILRIQQVVRGDSAAYFCASSLGLAGAREQYFGPGTRLTVT.

The gene calls are TRBV6-6 and TRBJ1-6; D is perhaps TRBD1 (5 bases). CDR3 size: 16 residues. V gave up 0 bases and J gave up 7 bases, with 13 bases separating them. Germline V gives CDR1 MNHNY, CDR2 SVGAGI (reference sequence). This chain's CDR3 is CASSYSPRRTNSPLHF. DNA for the CDR3: TGTGCCAGCAGTTACTCCCCACGGAGGACAAATTCACCCCTCCACTTT.

Ten or more counts support this clonotype. The rearrangement joins TRBV27 to TRBJ1-2; D is unclear. Germline CDR1 reads MNHEY; CDR2 reads SMNVEV (reference sequence). The CDR3 is 13 residues long. V shed 5 bases and J shed 4 bases, with 11 bases lying between them. The CDR3 sequence: CASSPRGSYGYTF. In DNA form, the CDR3 reads TGTGCCAGCAGTCCCAGAGGGAGCTATGGCTACACCTTC.

This clonotype was observed a few times. A read error may account for a junction end that differs from germline. This rearrangement joins TRBV11-1 to TRBJ2-7, with 8 bases identical to TRBD2. CDR3 length: 15 amino acids. Per germline, CDR1 SGHAT and CDR2 FQDESV (reference sequence). Here the CDR3 reads CASSLAGQGNYEQYF. Written as DNA, the CDR3 is TGTGCCAGCAGCCTAGCGGGCCAGGGGAACTACGAGCAGTACTTC.

The table lists this clonotype with many counts. The chain couples TRBV29-1 to TRBJ1-2; no clear D. The CDR3 spans 12 residues. Trimming pared 7 bases from V and 3 bases from J, leaving 12 bases between. From germline, CDR1 is SQVTM and CDR2 ANQGSEA. This CDR3 reads CSAEGADYGYTF. For the CDR3, the DNA is TGCAGCGCCGAGGGCGCGGACTATGGCTACACCTTC. The full variable domain, completed using reference TRBV29-1 and TRBJ1-2, is SAVISQKPSRDICQRGTSLTIQCQVDSQVTMMFWYRQQPGQSLTLIATANQGSEATYESGFVIDKFPISRPNLTFSTLTVSNMSPEDSSIYLCSAEGADYGYTFGSGTRLTVV.

This clonotype was recorded a few times. The CDR3 DNA follows: TGTGCCAGCAGTTACTCTAAAACAGCTGAAGCTTTCTTT. This encodes CASSYSKTAEAFF. This chain joins TRBV6-2 or TRBV6-3 and TRBJ1-1, with D unresolved. This CDR3 is built from 13 residues. V was clipped by 0 bases and J by 6 bases, with 8 bases between them. Per germline, CDR1 MNHEY and CDR2 SVGEGT.

This clonotype appeared many times. The chain has TRBV6-1 and TRBJ2-5; D not resolved. CDR1 and CDR2 from the germline V gene are MNHNS and SASEGT. Trimming cost V 5 bases and J 4 bases, with 8 bases left between them. This CDR3 spans 12 amino acids. The CDR3 protein is CASSTPGETQYF. The CDR3 DNA is TGTGCCAGCAGTACGCCCGGAGAGACCCAGTACTTC.

This clonotype was seen at least ten times. The chain joins TRBV2 to TRBJ1-1, with 7 nucleotides matching TRBD1. The junction had 11 bases not matched to a gene; V was cut back by 7 bases and J by 6 bases. The CDR3 totals 14 residues. CDR1 is SNHLY and CDR2 is FYNNEI in the germline V gene. The chain's CDR3 is CASTEGWGTAEAFF. The CDR3, as DNA: TGTGCCAGCACTGAGGGGTGGGGGACAGCTGAAGCTTTCTTT.

This clonotype showed up many times. The chain recombines TRBV20-1 with TRBJ2-3; 7 bases align to TRBD2. With 3 bases clipped from V and 4 bases from J, the junction kept 13 bases outside the gene matches. The CDR3 length is 16 residues. The germline gives CDR1 DFQATT, CDR2 SNEGSKA (reference sequence). The CDR3 reads CSARADKGGPADTQYF. The CDR3 bases are TGCAGTGCTAGGGCTGACAAGGGAGGGCCGGCAGATACGCAGTATTTT.

The chain employs TRBV12-3 or TRBV12-4 and TRBJ1-3; D call uncertain. CDR3 length: 12 residues. V shed 7 bases and J shed 4 bases, with 8 bases lying between them. The CDR3 coding sequence is TGTGCCAGCAAGGTCATGGGAAACACCATATATTTT. It yields the protein CASKVMGNTIYF.

This clonotype was seen repeatedly, ten times or more. The genes are TRBV2 and TRBJ1-6; D gene ambiguous. The V gene lost 0 bases and the J gene lost 0 bases, with 3 bases spanning the gap. This CDR3 has 15 residues. CDR1 SNHLY and CDR2 FYNNEI come from the germline V gene. CDR3 in amino acids: CASSEASSYNSPLHF. CDR3 in DNA: TGTGCCAGCAGTGAAGCCAGCTCCTATAATTCACCCCTCCACTTT.

To note about this clonotype: A clone one base away is much larger, so this may be a read error. The V gene is TRBV27, the J gene TRBJ1-2, with D possibly being TRBD1 (6 bases). This CDR3 is built from 11 residues. In germline, CDR1 is MNHEY, CDR2 SMNVEV (reference sequence). For the CDR3, the DNA is TGTGCCTGCAGGGGAGCGAGGGGCTACACCTTC. This gives the protein CACRGARGYTF.

This chain connects TRBV20-1 to TRBJ2-1; 9 nucleotides line up with TRBD2. CDR1 is DFQATT and CDR2 is SNEGSKA in the germline V gene (reference sequence). This CDR3 comprises 18 residues. After removal of 2 bases from V and 0 bases from J, the junction contained 11 bases not matched to a gene. CDR3 nucleotides: TGCAGTGCTAGAACGCTAGCGGGACCCCCAAGCTCCTACAATGAGCAGTTCTTC. Translation: CSARTLAGPPSSYNEQFF.

The sample holds a few counts of this clonotype. V and J are TRBV18 and TRBJ1-4; 8 bases agree with TRBD1. J was trimmed by 4 bases and V by 3 bases; bases with no gene match: 4. The CDR3 totals 15 residues. The germline CDR1 and CDR2 sequences are KGHSH and LQKENI. As DNA, the CDR3 is TGTGCCAGCTCACCCCGGACAGGGAATAATGAAAAACTGTTTTTT. It specifies CASSPRTGNNEKLFF.

This clonotype has a count of ten or more. J is TRBJ1-5 and V is TRBV19; possibly TRBD1 for D (6 bases). The germline gives CDR1 LNHDA, CDR2 SQIVND (reference sequence). This CDR3 region has 15 residues. The germline V and J ends were trimmed by 1 base and 5 bases, with 12 bases remaining between them. Here the CDR3 DNA reads TGTGCCAGTAGTATAGTCATACAGGGATATCAGCCCCAGCATTTT. The encoded protein is CASSIVIQGYQPQHF.

This clonotype has ten or more counts. The rearrangement joins TRBV12-3 or TRBV12-4 to TRBJ2-1; D may be TRBD1 (5 bases). This CDR3 is 17 amino acids long. V gave up 3 bases and J gave up 1 base, with 16 bases separating them. CDR3 in DNA: TGTGCCAGCAGTTTCGCTTCTAGGGGCAAATCCTACAATGAGCAGTTCTTC. It translates to CASSFASRGKSYNEQFF.

The chain couples TRBV24-1 to TRBJ2-1, with D perhaps matching TRBD2 (5 bases). Per the germline V gene, CDR1 is KGHDR and CDR2 is SFDVKD. Trimming left V 1 base short and J 2 bases short, with 8 bases between. The CDR3 is 15 residues long. CDR3 bases: TGTGCCACCAGTGATTTTACGACTACCTACAATGAGCAGTTCTTC. It specifies CATSDFTTTYNEQFF.

This clonotype has more than one count but fewer than ten. CDR3 protein: CASSILDRAASYEQYF. CDR3 coding DNA: TGTGCCAGCAGCATCCTGGACAGGGCAGCCTCCTACGAGCAGTACTTC. This chain connects TRBV5-6 to TRBJ2-7; TRBD1 aligns across 8 bases. The CDR3 totals 16 residues. The J segment lost 0 bases and the V segment lost 4 bases, leaving 9 bases of the junction unmatched. CDR1 SGHDT and CDR2 YYEEEE come from the germline V gene.

In this sample, this clonotype turned up a few times. The chain couples TRBV10-3 to TRBJ2-7; 8 bases align to TRBD2. This CDR3 spans 13 amino acids. Per the germline V gene, CDR1 is ENHRY and CDR2 is SYGVKD. With 4 bases clipped from V and 3 bases from J, the junction kept 2 bases outside the gene matches. As DNA, the CDR3 is TGTGCCATCAGTGGACTAGCGAACTACGAGCAGTACTTC. Its protein product is CAISGLANYEQYF.

This clonotype showed up just a few times. This rearrangement joins TRBV20-1 to TRBJ2-7; D not certain. The germline gives CDR1 DFQATT, CDR2 SNEGSKA (reference sequence). This CDR3 comprises 15 residues. V lost 1 base, J lost 1 base, and 14 bases lay in between. As DNA, the CDR3 is TGCAGTGCTAGAGCTGGTGACACCCTTTCCTACGAGCAGTACTTC. Its translation is CSARAGDTLSYEQYF.